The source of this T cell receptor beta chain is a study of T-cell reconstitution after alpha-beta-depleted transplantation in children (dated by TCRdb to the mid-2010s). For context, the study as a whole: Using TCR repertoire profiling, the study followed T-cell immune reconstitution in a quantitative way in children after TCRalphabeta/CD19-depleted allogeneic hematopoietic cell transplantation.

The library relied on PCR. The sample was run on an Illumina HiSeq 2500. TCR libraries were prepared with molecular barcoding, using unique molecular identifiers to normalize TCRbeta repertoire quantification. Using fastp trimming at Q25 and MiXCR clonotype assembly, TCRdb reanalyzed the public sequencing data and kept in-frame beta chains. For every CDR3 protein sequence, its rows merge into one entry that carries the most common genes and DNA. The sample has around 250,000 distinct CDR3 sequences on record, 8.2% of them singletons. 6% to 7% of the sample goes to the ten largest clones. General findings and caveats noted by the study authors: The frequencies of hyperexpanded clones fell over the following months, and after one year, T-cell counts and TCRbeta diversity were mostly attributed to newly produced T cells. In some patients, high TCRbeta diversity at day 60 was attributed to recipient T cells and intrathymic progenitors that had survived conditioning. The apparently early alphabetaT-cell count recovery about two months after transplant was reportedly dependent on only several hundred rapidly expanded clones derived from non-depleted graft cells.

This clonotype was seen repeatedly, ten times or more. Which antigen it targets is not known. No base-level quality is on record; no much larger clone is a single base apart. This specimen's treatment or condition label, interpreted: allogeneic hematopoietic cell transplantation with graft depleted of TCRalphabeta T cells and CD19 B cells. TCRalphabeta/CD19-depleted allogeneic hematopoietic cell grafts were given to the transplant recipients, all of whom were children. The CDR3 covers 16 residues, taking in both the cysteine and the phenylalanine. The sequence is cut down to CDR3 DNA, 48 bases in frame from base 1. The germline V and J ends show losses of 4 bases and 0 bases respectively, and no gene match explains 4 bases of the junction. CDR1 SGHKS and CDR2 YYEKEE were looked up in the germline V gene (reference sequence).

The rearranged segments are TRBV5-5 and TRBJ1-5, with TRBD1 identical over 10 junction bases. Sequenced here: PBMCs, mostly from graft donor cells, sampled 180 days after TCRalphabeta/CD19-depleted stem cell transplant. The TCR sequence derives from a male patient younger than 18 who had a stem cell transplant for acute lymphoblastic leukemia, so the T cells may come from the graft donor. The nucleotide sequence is TGTGCCAGCAGCCTGGGACAGGGGTATAGCAATCAGCCCCAGCATTTT. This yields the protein CASSLGQGYSNQPQHF.